One sample yielded the 27 T cell receptor beta chains listed below, sequenced in a study of OX40 agonist ivuxolimab in advanced cancers. The data were produced by immunoSEQ multiplex PCR, yet TCRdb's version contains in-frame clones alone and is incomplete. The data contain roughly 80,000 clones, roughly 85% of them seen just once; the ten biggest clones take up more than 0.6%. Material: CD4+ or CD8+ T cells sorted from blood, obtained in a trial of the OX40 agonist ivuxolimab. Every receptor here comes from an adult with an advanced solid tumor such as melanoma, head and neck, liver or kidney cancer.

V and J are TRBV7-6 and TRBJ2-5; 8 bases line up with TRBD2. The CDR3 is 17 amino acids. The trim removed 2 bases at V and 3 bases at J, leaving 11 bases unmatched. Looked up from germline, CDR1 is SGHVS and CDR2 is FNYEAQ. CDR3 residues: CASSLRASGGSKETQYF. The CDR3 DNA reads as TGTGCCAGCAGCTTAAGGGCGAGCGGGGGCAGTAAAGAGACCCAGTACTTC.

The chain combines TRBV9 with TRBJ1-5; TRBD1 agrees at 7 bases. V lost 4 bases, J lost 7 bases, and 5 bases stayed unmatched. The germline gives CDR1 SGDLS, CDR2 YYNGEE. The CDR3 sequence is 13 residues long. The CDR3 DNA follows: TGTGCCAGCAGCATCAGGGGGGAACAGCCCCAGCATTTT. Its translation is CASSIRGEQPQHF.

The CDR3 reads CASSSMVSGGPGELFF. CDR3 nucleotides: TGTGCCAGCAGCTCCATGGTTAGCGGGGGCCCCGGGGAGCTGTTTTTT. The genes are TRBV7-8 and TRBJ2-2; 9 nucleotides align to TRBD2. CDR3 length equals 16 residues. The J segment lost 6 bases and the V segment lost 4 bases, leaving 9 bases of the junction unmatched. CDR1 SGHVS and CDR2 FQNEAQ come from the germline V gene.

The genes are TRBV29-1 and TRBJ2-6; no clear D. This CDR3 is 13 amino acids long. Germline V gene data show CDR1 as SQVTM and CDR2 as ANQGSEA. Trimming cost V 6 bases and J 4 bases, with 10 bases left between them. CDR3 sequence (DNA): TGCAGCGTCGACCAAGGAGGGGCCAACGTCCTGACTTTC. It encodes CSVDQGGANVLTF.

The V gene is TRBV2, the J gene TRBJ1-1; D is ambiguous. The CDR3 sequence is 13 residues long. CDR1 SNHLY and CDR2 FYNNEI come from the germline V gene. The ends were cut back, 7 bases at V and 0 bases at J, with 9 bases in the middle. This chain's CDR3 is CASMRAMNTEAFF. The CDR3 coding sequence is TGTGCCAGCATGCGAGCAATGAACACTGAAGCTTTCTTT.

V usage is TRBV5-1 and J usage is TRBJ2-5; TRBD1 aligns across 9 bases. The V segment lost 7 bases and the J segment 4 bases; nucleotides outside the gene matches: 14. The germline V gene has CDR1 SGHRS and CDR2 YFSETQ. This CDR3 contains 16 residues. CDR3 region: CASQAAGQGVGETQYF. In nucleotides, the CDR3 is TGCGCCAGCCAAGCGGCGGGACAGGGAGTGGGAGAGACCCAGTACTTC.

V is TRBV30 and J is TRBJ1-6; 8 bases are a match to TRBD1. Germline V gives CDR1 GTSNPN, CDR2 SVGIG (reference sequence). V lost 3 bases and J lost 0; bases outside the gene matches: 4. This CDR3 has 16 residues. In nucleotides, the CDR3 is TGTGCCTGGAGAGACAGGGGAAGCTCCTATAATTCACCCCTCCACTTT. This sequence encodes CAWRDRGSSYNSPLHF.

V and J are TRBV4-3 and TRBJ1-1, with D possibly being TRBD1 (6 bases). V shed 4 bases and J shed 3 bases, with 18 bases lying between them. This CDR3 is built from 16 residues. The germline CDR1 and CDR2 sequences are LGHNA and YSLEER. The DNA of the CDR3 is TGCGCCAGCAGCCGAGAACAGGGAAAGGGAGACACTGAAGCTTTCTTT. Its protein is CASSREQGKGDTEAFF.

V usage is TRBV18 and J usage is TRBJ2-5; 12 bases align to TRBD2. This CDR3 is 16 amino acids long. Germline V gene data show CDR1 as KGHSH and CDR2 as LQKENI. V shed 2 bases, J shed 7 bases, and the junction held 8 bases outside the gene matches. The CDR3 reads CASSPGTSGRRGTQYF. In nucleotides, the CDR3 is TGTGCCAGCTCACCAGGGACTAGCGGGCGTCGTGGGACCCAGTACTTC.

The chain is built from TRBV10-3 and TRBJ2-5; 8 nucleotides agree with TRBD2. V dropped 11 bases and J dropped 5; count of bases not matched to a gene: 10. Per the germline V gene, CDR1 is ENHRY and CDR2 is SYGVKD. CDR3 size: 13 residues. In DNA form, the CDR3 reads TGTGCCTCGGGGGGGAGGGAGGAGGAGACCCAGTACTTC. This encodes CASGGREEETQYF.

This clone was observed a single time. V is TRBV7-3 and J is TRBJ1-1; D remains ambiguous. CDR3 length: 14 amino acids. Trimming took off 5 bases at V and 2 bases at J, with 12 bases between the two ends. CDR1 is SGHTA, CDR2 FQGTGA, per germline. The CDR3 DNA follows: TGTGCCAGCAGCCCCGCCCTGGGAAACACTGAAGCTTTCTTT. Encoded protein: CASSPALGNTEAFF.

The rearrangement joins TRBV14 to TRBJ2-1; no clear D gene. Germline CDR1 reads SGHDN; CDR2 reads FVKESK. The CDR3 totals 14 residues. V lost 4 bases and J 0 bases, leaving 7 bases between the germline ends. CDR3 nucleotides: TGTGCCAGCAGCCCCTACGGCTCCTACAATGAGCAGTTCTTC. This sequence encodes CASSPYGSYNEQFF.

The rearrangement uses TRBV30 and TRBJ2-5; no reliable D call. V was clipped by 3 bases and J by 3 bases, with 11 bases between them. The CDR3 loop spans 13 amino acids. The germline gives CDR1 GTSNPN, CDR2 SVGIG (reference sequence). This chain's CDR3 is CAWRRPVEETQYF. CDR3 nucleotides: TGTGCCTGGAGGAGACCAGTAGAAGAGACCCAGTACTTC.

This clone was counted only a few times. V and J are TRBV19 and TRBJ2-2, with D hard to call. V was clipped by 5 bases and J by 4 bases, with 11 bases between them. CDR3 length: 14 residues. The V gene's germline CDR1 is LNHDA and CDR2 SQIVND (reference sequence). The CDR3 DNA reads TGTGCCAGTAGTGTGGCCCGTGCCACCGGGGAGCTGTTTTTT. Protein: CASSVARATGELFF.

V usage is TRBV25-1 and J usage is TRBJ1-5, with 7 bases matching TRBD1. This CDR3 comprises 16 residues. The J segment lost 5 bases and the V segment lost 1 base, leaving 8 bases of the junction unmatched. Germline V gene lookup returns CDR1 MGHDK and CDR2 SYGVNS. DNA of the CDR3: TGTGCCAGCAGTGAATCCGAGGGGGCCTGGGATCAGCCCCAGCATTTT. Protein product: CASSESEGAWDQPQHF.

The V and J genes are TRBV4-2 and TRBJ1-2; D is unclear. The V gene lost 0 bases and the J gene lost 8 bases, with 13 bases spanning the gap. CDR3 length: 14 amino acids. CDR1 is LGHNA and CDR2 is YNFKEQ in the germline V gene. The CDR3 DNA is TGTGCCAGCAGCCAAGACACAAAGTATGCGGGCTACACCTTC. It yields the protein CASSQDTKYAGYTF.

This chain joins TRBV5-1 and TRBJ2-7; 8 bases map to TRBD2. CDR3 length: 14 residues. From germline, CDR1 is SGHRS and CDR2 YFSETQ. The trim removed 4 bases at V and 6 bases at J, leaving 9 bases unmatched. The CDR3 nucleotides are TGCGCCAGCAGCGTCGGGGGGGCCGTCTCCGAGCAGTACTTC. Protein product: CASSVGGAVSEQYF.

The chain has TRBV7-2 and TRBJ1-3, with 7 bases matching TRBD1. This CDR3 contains 16 residues. From germline, CDR1 is SGHTA and CDR2 FQGNSA. V lost 5 bases, J lost 0 bases, and 7 bases stayed unmatched. The CDR3 is CASSAAGGYSGNTIYF. As DNA, the CDR3 is TGTGCCAGCAGCGCCGCAGGGGGGTACTCTGGAAACACCATATATTTT.

The chain uses TRBV7-2 and TRBJ2-3, with unresolved D. There are 13 residues in the CDR3. Germline-derived CDR1 and CDR2 are SGHTA and FQGNSA. The V end lost 3 bases, the J end lost 5 bases, and 9 bases lay between the germline ends. The CDR3 reads CASSLGAGDTQYF. The DNA of the CDR3 is TGTGCCAGCAGCTTGGGTGCCGGAGATACGCAGTATTTT.

This sequence joins TRBV7-2 and TRBJ2-1, with TRBD2 as a possible D gene (6 bases). Trimming stripped 5 bases from V and 6 bases from J, with 14 bases between. Germline V gives CDR1 SGHTA, CDR2 FQGNSA. The CDR3 totals 14 residues. The CDR3 DNA reads TGTGCCAGCAGCCCAATGCCTAGCGTCAATGAGCAGTTCTTC. Residues: CASSPMPSVNEQFF.

The chain joins TRBV6-1 to TRBJ2-6; a weak D match, TRBD1 (6 bases). V was trimmed by 7 bases and J by 1 base, leaving 11 bases between them. The CDR3 spans 15 residues. Germline V CDR1 and CDR2: MNHNS, SASEGT. CDR3 residues: CASTLQGSGANVLTF. Written as DNA, the CDR3 is TGTGCCAGCACTCTACAGGGATCTGGGGCCAACGTCCTGACTTTC.

This clone was seen a single time. The chain uses TRBV4-3 and TRBJ1-1; D uncertain. The CDR3 covers 17 residues. Trimming stripped 0 bases from V and 2 bases from J, with 16 bases between. Germline CDR1 is LGHNA and CDR2 is YSLEER. CDR3 sequence (DNA): TGCGCCAGCAGCCAAGATTCCAGGTCCACGATTAACACTGAAGCTTTCTTT. Protein: CASSQDSRSTINTEAFF.

V and J are TRBV2 and TRBJ1-6; 7 nucleotides agree with TRBD1. The V segment lost 6 bases and the J segment 0 bases; nucleotides outside the gene matches: 5. Germline V CDR1 and CDR2: SNHLY, FYNNEI. The CDR3 runs to 16 residues. CDR3 DNA: TGTGCCAGCAGCCGGGACAGTAGCTCCTATAATTCACCCCTCCACTTT. The encoded protein is CASSRDSSSYNSPLHF.

The chain combines TRBV11-2 with TRBJ2-5; tentatively, D is TRBD1 (5 bases). Germline loops: CDR1 SGHAT, CDR2 FQNNGV. The CDR3 has 14 residues. V shed 1 base and J shed 5 bases, with 11 bases lying between them. This chain's CDR3 is CASSLVGRGETQYF. Here the CDR3 DNA reads TGTGCCAGCAGCTTAGTGGGTAGGGGTGAGACCCAGTACTTC.

The chain recombines TRBV7-7 with TRBJ1-1; D is perhaps TRBD1 (6 bases). The V end lost 5 bases, the J end lost 3 bases, and 10 bases lay between the germline ends. CDR1 is SSHAT and CDR2 is FNYEAQ in the germline V gene (reference sequence). This CDR3 has 13 residues. This CDR3 is CASSLNRDTEAFF. CDR3 DNA sequence: TGTGCCAGCAGCCTAAACAGGGACACTGAAGCTTTCTTT. Using reference TRBV7-7 and TRBJ1-1 for the parts outside the CDR3, the full variable domain is GAGVSQSPRYKVTKRGQDVTLRCDPISSHATLYWYQQALGQGPEFLTYFNYEAQPDKSGLPSDRFSAERPEGSISTLTIQRTEQRDSAMYRCASSLNRDTEAFFGQGTRLTVV.

A few counts support this clone. This chain uses TRBV6-5 with TRBJ1-5; D gene ambiguous. The CDR3 has 14 residues. Trimming shortened V by 4 bases and J by 7 bases, and 14 bases separated the two germline ends. Germline loops: CDR1 MNHEY, CDR2 SVGAGI. In DNA form, the CDR3 reads TGTGCCAGCAGTTCGCGACCCGAGGGCCAGCCCCAGCATTTT. Translating it yields CASSSRPEGQPQHF.

J is TRBJ2-5 and V is TRBV9; 10 bases align to TRBD1. The DNA end is a closer match to TRBJ2-7, so the J assignment may be wrong. The germline CDR1 and CDR2 sequences are SGDLS and YYNGEE. The CDR3 runs to 15 residues. The CDR3 DNA reads as TGTGCCAGCAGCACAACCGGACAGGGGGCCTACGAGCAGTACTTC. This codes for CASSTTGQGAYEQYF.